These 23 T cell receptor beta chains share one sample of origin, sequenced in a study of T cells after posttransplantation cyclophosphamide. TCRdb keeps only in-frame clones here, not all; method: immunoSEQ multiplex PCR. The table includes about 22,000 clones, roughly 67% detected once. Input material: memory CD4+ T cells sorted from PBMCs. The receptors stem from a woman aged 55 to 70 in good health, CMV-negative, and a related stem cell transplant donor.

This clone occurred once. V usage is TRBV15 and J usage is TRBJ1-1, with 7 bases that match TRBD1. Germline CDR1 and CDR2: LNHNV and YYDKDF (reference sequence). CDR3 length equals 13 residues. Trimming at V came to 2 bases and at J to 10 bases, leaving 7 bases not matched to a gene. The CDR3 protein is CATSRPDRERAFF. CDR3 DNA sequence: TGTGCCACCAGCAGACCTGACAGGGAGAGAGCTTTCTTT.

This rearrangement joins TRBV5-4 to TRBJ2-1; D gene uncertain. Germline lookup yields CDR1 SGHNT and CDR2 YYREEE (reference sequence). V was clipped by 1 base and J by 6 bases, with 8 bases between them. The CDR3 length is 13 residues. This CDR3 is CASSLPQFNEQFF. The CDR3 DNA reads as TGTGCCAGCAGCTTGCCACAGTTCAATGAGCAGTTCTTC.

The table lists this clone with a few counts. V and J are TRBV6-5 and TRBJ2-3; D is ambiguous. CDR3 length: 12 amino acids. V lost 2 bases and J lost 5, with 5 bases in between. CDR1 and CDR2 (germline): MNHEY, SVGAGI. CDR3 sequence: CASSYLGDTQYF. The CDR3 nucleotides are TGTGCCAGCAGTTACCTCGGAGATACGCAGTATTTT.

The V and J genes are TRBV20-1 and TRBJ2-7, with TRBD1 as a possible D gene (6 bases). The germline V gene has CDR1 DFQATT and CDR2 SNEGSKA (reference sequence). This CDR3 region has 11 residues. The V gene lost 7 bases and the J gene lost 2 bases, with 9 bases spanning the gap. The CDR3 is CSGRGPYEQYF. The CDR3 region has the DNA TGCAGTGGCAGGGGCCCCTACGAGCAGTACTTC.

The chain combines TRBV10-3 with TRBJ1-2; no clear D. The CDR3 totals 15 residues. The germline CDR1 and CDR2 sequences are ENHRY and SYGVKD. V gave up 3 bases and J gave up 2 bases, with 13 bases separating them. CDR3 residues: CAISDSVRINYGYTF. CDR3 in DNA: TGTGCCATCAGTGATTCGGTCCGTATAAACTATGGCTACACCTTC.

The V and J genes are TRBV7-3 and TRBJ2-5; 7 nucleotides line up with TRBD2. The CDR3 has 15 residues. CDR1 and CDR2 (germline): SGHTA, FQGTGA. V shed 5 bases and J 4 bases; nucleotides not matched to a gene: 10. The CDR3: CASSPLGGWGETQYF. The DNA of the CDR3 is TGTGCCAGCAGCCCCCTGGGGGGGTGGGGAGAGACCCAGTACTTC.

V usage is TRBV9 and J usage is TRBJ1-2; TRBD1 matches at 7 bases. The germline CDR1 and CDR2 sequences are SGDLS and YYNGEE. The V gene end was trimmed by 4 bases and the J gene end by 2 bases; junction bases not matched to a gene: 5. There are 14 residues in the CDR3. The CDR3 DNA follows: TGTGCCAGCAGCCCCGCGACAGGGAACTATGGCTACACCTTC. Its protein is CASSPATGNYGYTF.

V is TRBV14 and J is TRBJ2-1; 7 bases line up with TRBD1. There are 15 residues in the CDR3. The trim removed 2 bases at V and 8 bases at J, leaving 9 bases unmatched. Germline V gene sequence: CDR1 SGHDN, CDR2 FVKESK. The chain's CDR3 is CASSQSPGQRDEQFF. The CDR3 DNA reads as TGTGCCAGCAGCCAATCCCCGGGACAGAGGGATGAGCAGTTCTTC.

The genes are TRBV27 and TRBJ2-1, with a tentative D call TRBD1 (6 bases). Trimming removed 8 bases at V and 0 bases at J, with 17 bases between. The germline gives CDR1 MNHEY, CDR2 SMNVEV (reference sequence). This CDR3 has 16 amino acids. The CDR3 nucleotides are TGTGCCAGCTACTCGACAGGACGCACCTCCTACAATGAGCAGTTCTTC. Translating it yields CASYSTGRTSYNEQFF.

This clone has only a few counts. The chain is built from TRBV5-1 and TRBJ1-1, with 9 bases matching TRBD1. Germline CDR1 reads SGHRS; CDR2 reads YFSETQ. The CDR3 consists of 14 residues. After removal of 5 bases from V and 5 bases from J, the junction contained 7 bases not matched to a gene. DNA of the CDR3: TGCGCCAGCAGGGATACAGGGGGCGTTACTGAAGCTTTCTTT. Its protein product is CASRDTGGVTEAFF. Full variable domain (missing parts from reference TRBV5-1 and TRBJ1-1): KAGVTQTPRYLIKTRGQQVTLSCSPISGHRSVSWYQQTPGQGLQFLFEYFSETQRNKGNFPGRFSGRQFSNSRSEMNVSTLELGDSALYLCASRDTGGVTEAFFGQGTRLTVV.

This clone showed up just once. The chain combines TRBV7-2 with TRBJ1-1, with TRBD1 as a possible D gene (5 bases). This CDR3 has 14 amino acids. CDR1 is SGHTA and CDR2 is FQGNSA in the germline V gene. V dropped 7 bases and J dropped 1 base, with 13 bases sitting between them. The CDR3 loop reads CASNPYGANTEAFF. DNA of the CDR3: TGTGCCAGCAACCCCTATGGGGCGAACACTGAAGCTTTCTTT.

The chain links TRBV6-6 to TRBJ1-1; 7 bases are a match to TRBD1. The V gene end was trimmed by 10 bases and the J gene end by 3 bases; junction bases not matched to a gene: 8. The CDR3 is 13 amino acids. CDR1 and CDR2 from the germline V gene are MNHNY and SVGAGI (reference sequence). CDR3 region: CAISGGMDTEAFF. In DNA, the CDR3 is TGTGCCATATCAGGGGGTATGGACACTGAAGCTTTCTTT.

The table lists this clone with a count of one. V and J are TRBV28 and TRBJ2-1; TRBD1 is a possible D gene (6 bases). V was trimmed by 7 bases and J by 0 bases, leaving 13 bases between them. Germline CDR1 MDHEN, CDR2 SYDVKM. CDR3 length: 15 residues. The CDR3 DNA is TGTGCCAGCATCCGACAGGCCTCCTCCTACAATGAGCAGTTCTTC. Protein: CASIRQASSYNEQFF. The variable domain in full, completed from reference TRBV28 and TRBJ2-1, reads DVKVTQSSRYLVKRTGEKVFLECVQDMDHENMFWYRQDPGLGLRLIYFSYDVKMKEKGDIPEGYSVSREKKERFSLILESASTNQTSMYLCASIRQASSYNEQFFGPGTRLTVL.

The chain recombines TRBV28 with TRBJ1-4, with 9 bases fitting TRBD1. V shed 6 bases, J shed 7 bases, and the junction held 9 bases outside the gene matches. The CDR3 contains 15 residues. The germline gives CDR1 MDHEN, CDR2 SYDVKM. CDR3 region: CASRSLQGASEKLFF. In nucleotides, the CDR3 is TGTGCCAGCAGAAGCCTACAGGGGGCCAGTGAAAAACTGTTTTTT.

Only a few counts were recorded for this clone. The rearrangement joins TRBV19 to TRBJ1-6, with D unresolved. From germline, CDR1 is LNHDA and CDR2 SQIVND (reference sequence). V lost 1 base to trimming and J lost 0 bases, with 10 bases between them. CDR3 length equals 17 residues. In nucleotides, the CDR3 is TGTGCCAGTAGTATAGGAATCGGAGGCTCCTATAATTCACCCCTCCACTTT. Translating it yields CASSIGIGGSYNSPLHF.

The gene calls are TRBV7-8 and TRBJ1-6; D not resolved. This CDR3 contains 17 residues. Trimming pared 4 bases from V and 5 bases from J, leaving 18 bases between. Germline values: CDR1 SGHVS, CDR2 FQNEAQ. CDR3 sequence reads: CASSSNPRLKNNSPLHF. Written as DNA, the CDR3 is TGTGCCAGCAGCTCCAATCCCCGACTGAAGAATAATTCACCCCTCCACTTT.

The chain joins TRBV28 to TRBJ1-6; 7 positions match TRBD1. Losses at the gene ends were 6 bases for V and 2 bases for J; bases not matched to a gene: 7. Per the germline V gene, CDR1 is MDHEN and CDR2 is SYDVKM. The CDR3 loop spans 16 amino acids. The CDR3 nucleotides read TGTGCCAGCAGCCCTCAGGGGGTCGCCTATAATTCACCCCTCCACTTT. Its protein product is CASSPQGVAYNSPLHF.

Comments on this clone: At one end the junction does not follow the germline gene, possibly because of a read error. The chain links TRBV5-1 to TRBJ2-5; 14 bases fit TRBD2. The CDR3 length is 15 residues. Germline V gene lookup returns CDR1 SGHRS and CDR2 YFSETQ. The CDR3 sequence: CASTLVGLAGVEQYF. CDR3 sequence (DNA): TGCGCCAGCACCTTGGTGGGACTAGCGGGAGTTGAGCAGTACTTC. The full variable domain, with the rest looked up from reference TRBV5-1 and TRBJ2-5, is KAGVTQTPRYLIKTRGQQVTLSCSPISGHRSVSWYQQTPGQGLQFLFEYFSETQRNKGNFPGRFSGRQFSNSRSEMNVSTLELGDSALYLCASTLVGLAGVEQYFGPGTRLLVL.

This clone was counted a single time. The chain uses TRBV7-9 and TRBJ2-1, with 9 bases matching TRBD1. The germline V gene encodes CDR1 SEHNR and CDR2 FQNEAQ (reference sequence). V dropped 4 bases and J dropped 4; count of bases not matched to a gene: 8. The CDR3 extends over 16 amino acids. The CDR3 here is CASSSGDRAKYNEQFF. The CDR3 nucleotides read TGTGCCAGCAGCTCTGGGGACAGGGCAAAATACAATGAGCAGTTCTTC.

This sequence joins TRBV11-2 and TRBJ2-7, with 7 bases aligning to TRBD1. CDR1 and CDR2 from the germline V gene are SGHAT and FQNNGV. After removal of 1 base from V and 2 bases from J, the junction contained 8 bases not matched to a gene. The CDR3 consists of 16 residues. The CDR3 bases are TGTGCCAGCAGCTTAGCTTTGGGGACAGCACCCTACGAGCAGTACTTC. It translates to CASSLALGTAPYEQYF.

The chain couples TRBV5-6 to TRBJ2-2; 7 bases fit TRBD2. Per the germline V gene, CDR1 is SGHDT and CDR2 is YYEEEE. V gave up 2 bases and J gave up 4 bases; unmatched junction bases: 2. The CDR3 contains 14 residues. CDR3 loop: CASSLWGGTGELFF. The CDR3, as DNA: TGTGCCAGCAGCTTATGGGGGGGCACCGGGGAGCTGTTTTTT.

This clone was picked up a small number of times. This chain uses TRBV2 with TRBJ1-5; possibly TRBD1 for D (5 bases). CDR3 length: 13 residues. Germline CDR1 and CDR2: SNHLY and FYNNEI. V was shortened by 5 bases and J by 3 bases, with 8 bases between the two germline ends. The CDR3 sequence is CASSKDINQPQHF. The DNA of the CDR3 is TGTGCCAGCAGTAAGGACATCAATCAGCCCCAGCATTTT.

The J gene is TRBJ2-3, the V gene TRBV6-1; TRBD2 agrees at 7 bases. Germline CDR1 and CDR2: MNHNS and SASEGT. CDR3 length equals 13 residues. V lost 8 bases and J lost 3; bases outside the gene matches: 5. This chain's CDR3 is CASAMRGTDTQYF. The CDR3 DNA follows: TGTGCCAGCGCGATGCGGGGGACAGATACGCAGTATTTT.